This TCR beta chain emerged from a study of blood T cells in healthy people across ages. Study-level information: There was about one barcoded beta molecule captured by template switching per two T cells.

As to this clonotype: The antigen remains unidentified.

The CDR3 covers 15 residues. Germline V gene data show CDR1 as SGHRS and CDR2 as YFSETQ. V shed 0 bases and J shed 4 bases, with 13 bases lying between them. General study points: The unsorted PBMCs prevented any conclusive comparison of naive versus antigen-experienced cells. Diversity figures based on one million T cells were deemed too low. Unknown donor CMV status possibly confounded expanded clonotype changes.

Primed by a sample-barcoded 5' primer and a J-beta primer mix, a second PCR proceeded for 7 to 11 cycles. Using its own MiXCR run on the 5' RACE reads, TCRdb lists one record per CDR3 protein. The profile shows around 790,000 distinct CDR3 sequences, approximately 44% of them singletons. The rearrangement uses TRBV5-1 and TRBJ1-2, with D hard to call. Sequenced material: blood. The sequence came from a man aged 55 to 70 in good health. CDR3 sequence reads: CASSLAGDNFYGYTF. The CDR3 DNA is TGCGCCAGCAGCTTGGCCGGAGACAACTTCTATGGCTACACCTTC.